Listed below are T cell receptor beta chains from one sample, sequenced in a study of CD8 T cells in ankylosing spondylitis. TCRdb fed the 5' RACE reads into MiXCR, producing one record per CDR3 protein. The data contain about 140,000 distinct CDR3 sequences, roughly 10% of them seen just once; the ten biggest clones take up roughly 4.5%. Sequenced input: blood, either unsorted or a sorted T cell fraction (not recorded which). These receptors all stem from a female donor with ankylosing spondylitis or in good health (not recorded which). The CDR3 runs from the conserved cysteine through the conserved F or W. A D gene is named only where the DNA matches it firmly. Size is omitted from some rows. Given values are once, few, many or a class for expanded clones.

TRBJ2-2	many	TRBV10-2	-	TGCGCCAGCTTTCGGGGAGACACCGGGGAGCTGTTTTTT	CASFRGDTGELFF
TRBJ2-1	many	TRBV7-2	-	TGTGCCAGCAGCTTAGAGCCGAGCTCCTACAATGAGCAGTTCTTC	CASSLEPSSYNEQFF
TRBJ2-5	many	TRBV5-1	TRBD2	TGCGCCAGCAGCTTTCTAGCGGGGGGGCTGGAGACCCAGTACTTC	CASSFLAGGLETQYF
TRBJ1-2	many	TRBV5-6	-	TGTGCCAGCAGCTTTTGGTCGGGCGATAACTATGGCTACACCTTC	CASSFWSGDNYGYTF
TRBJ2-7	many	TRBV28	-	TGTGCCAGCAGTTTGCGGGGATTAAGCTCCTACGAGCAGTACTTC	CASSLRGLSSYEQYF
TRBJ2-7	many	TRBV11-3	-	TGTGCCAGCTCTGGCGGTGTCTACGAGCAGTACTTC	CASSGGVYEQYF
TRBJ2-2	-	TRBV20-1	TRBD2	TGCAGTGCTAGAGGGCTAGCGGTCGGGGAGCTGTTTTTT	CSARGLAVGELFF
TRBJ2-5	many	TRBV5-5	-	TGTGCCAGCAGCTTGCCCCTAGAGGCAAAAGAGACCCAGTACTTC	CASSLPLEAKETQYF
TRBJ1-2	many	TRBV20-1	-	TGCAGTGCTATCCCCCCCCAACGCCCCTATGGCTACACCTTC	CSAIPPQRPYGYTF
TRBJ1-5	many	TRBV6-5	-	TGTGCCAGCAGTTACTCGAACGGGGATCAGCCCCAGCATTTT	CASSYSNGDQPQHF
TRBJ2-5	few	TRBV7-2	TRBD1	TGTGCCAGCAGCATGGGACAGGTGGGGGCCCAAGAGACCCAGTACTTC	CASSMGQVGAQETQYF
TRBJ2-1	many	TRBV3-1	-	TGTGCCAGCAGCCAAGAGGGGAACACGCGAAAGCAGTTCTTC	CASSQEGNTRKQFF
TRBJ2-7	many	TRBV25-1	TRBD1	TGTGCCAGCAGTGACACAGGGGGCTCCTACGAGCAGTACTTC	CASSDTGGSYEQYF
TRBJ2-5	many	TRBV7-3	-	TGTGCCAGCAGCTTAACCCGGCTGGAGACCCAGTACTTC	CASSLTRLETQYF
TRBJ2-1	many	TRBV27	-	TGTGCCAGCAGTTTAAGTGAGCAGTTCTTC	CASSLSEQFF